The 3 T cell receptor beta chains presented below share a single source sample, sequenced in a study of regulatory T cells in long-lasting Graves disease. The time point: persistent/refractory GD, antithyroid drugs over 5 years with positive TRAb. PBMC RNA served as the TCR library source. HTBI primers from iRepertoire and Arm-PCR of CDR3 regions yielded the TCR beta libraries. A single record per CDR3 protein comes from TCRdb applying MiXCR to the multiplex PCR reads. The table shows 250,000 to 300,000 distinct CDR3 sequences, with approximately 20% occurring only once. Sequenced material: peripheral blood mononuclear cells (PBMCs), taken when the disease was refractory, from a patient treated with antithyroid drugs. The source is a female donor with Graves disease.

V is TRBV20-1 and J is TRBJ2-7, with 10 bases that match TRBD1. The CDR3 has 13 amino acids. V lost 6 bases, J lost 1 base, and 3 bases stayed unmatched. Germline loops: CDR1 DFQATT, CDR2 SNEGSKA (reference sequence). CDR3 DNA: TGCAGTGCCTGGGACAGGGGATCCTACGAGCAGTACTTC. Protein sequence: CSAWDRGSYEQYF.

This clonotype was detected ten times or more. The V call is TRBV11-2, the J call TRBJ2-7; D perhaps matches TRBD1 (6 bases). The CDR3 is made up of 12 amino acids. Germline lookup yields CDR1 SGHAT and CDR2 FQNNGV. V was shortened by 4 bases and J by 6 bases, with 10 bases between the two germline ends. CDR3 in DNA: TGTGCCAGCAGCTCCAGGGGTCTCGAGCAGTACTTC. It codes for CASSSRGLEQYF.

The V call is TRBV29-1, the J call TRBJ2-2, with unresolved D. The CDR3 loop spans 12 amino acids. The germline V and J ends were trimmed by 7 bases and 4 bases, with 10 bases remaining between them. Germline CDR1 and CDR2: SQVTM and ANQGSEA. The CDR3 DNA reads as TGCAGCGCCGGAGAGCCCACCGGGGAGCTGTTTTTT. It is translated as CSAGEPTGELFF.